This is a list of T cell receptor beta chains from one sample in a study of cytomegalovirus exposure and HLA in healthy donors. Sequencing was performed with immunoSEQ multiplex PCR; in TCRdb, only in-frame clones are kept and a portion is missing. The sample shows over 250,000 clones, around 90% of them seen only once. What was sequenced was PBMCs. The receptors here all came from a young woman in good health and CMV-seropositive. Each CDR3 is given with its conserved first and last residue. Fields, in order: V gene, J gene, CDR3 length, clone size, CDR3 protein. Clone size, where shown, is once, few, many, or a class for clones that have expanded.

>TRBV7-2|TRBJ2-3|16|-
CASSLVGTASTDTQYF
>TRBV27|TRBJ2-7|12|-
CASRRPPYEQYF
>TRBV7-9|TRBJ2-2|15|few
CASSLAGINTGELFF
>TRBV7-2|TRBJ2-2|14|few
CASTKGLNTGELFF
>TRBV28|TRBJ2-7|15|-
CASSSGTAFSYEQYF
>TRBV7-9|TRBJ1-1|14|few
CASSFLTGNTEAFF
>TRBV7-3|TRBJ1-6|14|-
CASSTTGFNSPLHF
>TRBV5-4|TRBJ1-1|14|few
CASSLAGLYTEAFF
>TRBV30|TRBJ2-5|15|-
CACYSWDRGEETQYF
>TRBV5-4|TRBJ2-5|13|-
CASRRRQGETQYF
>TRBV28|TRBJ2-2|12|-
CASSLWTGELFF
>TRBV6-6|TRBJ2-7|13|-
CASVVRESYEQYF
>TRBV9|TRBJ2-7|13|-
CASSPRGSYEQYF
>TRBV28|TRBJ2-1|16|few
CASSPRLAGTYNEQFF
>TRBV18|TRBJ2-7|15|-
CASSQRQGSAYEQYF
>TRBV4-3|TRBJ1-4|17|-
CASSQDRLRQINEKLFF
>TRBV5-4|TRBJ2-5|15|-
CASSLVSIGGETQYF
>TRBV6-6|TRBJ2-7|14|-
CASLRDGSSYEQYF
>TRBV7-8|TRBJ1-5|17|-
CATQLLPGAHSNQPQHF
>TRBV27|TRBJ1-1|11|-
CASSSRTEAFF
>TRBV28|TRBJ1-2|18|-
CASSPLGPLGGGIYGYTF
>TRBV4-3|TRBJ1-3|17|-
CASSQRMGGSSGNTIYF
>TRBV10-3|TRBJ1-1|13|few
CAIRSTANTEAFF
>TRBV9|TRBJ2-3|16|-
CASSVGLAGGLDTQYF
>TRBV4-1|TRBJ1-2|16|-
CASSQEQATYTYGYTF
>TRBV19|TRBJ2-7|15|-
CASSPGWGAMYEQYF
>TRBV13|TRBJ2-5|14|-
CASSSRILQETQYF
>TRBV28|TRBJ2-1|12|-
CASRLAYNEQFF
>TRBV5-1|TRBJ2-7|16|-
CASSLDGHWNSYEQYF
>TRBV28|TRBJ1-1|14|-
CASSFAGRSTEAFF
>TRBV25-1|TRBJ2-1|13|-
CASSGTRSNEQFF
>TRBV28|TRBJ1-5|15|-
CASIPVGQGSQPQHF